This T cell receptor beta chain was sequenced during a study of control samples from healthy donors and cancer patients. Measured with immunoSEQ multiplex PCR; TCRdb has only the in-frame clones, and not every one. Of roughly 160,000 clones detected, around 90% appear once; the ten largest clones hold 4.5% to 6%. Trimming left V 3 bases short and J 2 bases short, with 7 bases between. CDR1 and CDR2 (germline): DFQATT, SNEGSKA (reference sequence). This CDR3 has 12 residues. The source of this sequence is a woman aged 25-40 years in good health. This rearrangement joins TRBV20-1 to TRBJ2-5; the D gene is possibly TRBD2 (6 bases). Sequencing input: blood. This CDR3 is CSASRGQETQYF. The CDR3 nucleotides read TGCAGTGCTAGTCGGGGGCAAGAGACCCAGTACTTC.